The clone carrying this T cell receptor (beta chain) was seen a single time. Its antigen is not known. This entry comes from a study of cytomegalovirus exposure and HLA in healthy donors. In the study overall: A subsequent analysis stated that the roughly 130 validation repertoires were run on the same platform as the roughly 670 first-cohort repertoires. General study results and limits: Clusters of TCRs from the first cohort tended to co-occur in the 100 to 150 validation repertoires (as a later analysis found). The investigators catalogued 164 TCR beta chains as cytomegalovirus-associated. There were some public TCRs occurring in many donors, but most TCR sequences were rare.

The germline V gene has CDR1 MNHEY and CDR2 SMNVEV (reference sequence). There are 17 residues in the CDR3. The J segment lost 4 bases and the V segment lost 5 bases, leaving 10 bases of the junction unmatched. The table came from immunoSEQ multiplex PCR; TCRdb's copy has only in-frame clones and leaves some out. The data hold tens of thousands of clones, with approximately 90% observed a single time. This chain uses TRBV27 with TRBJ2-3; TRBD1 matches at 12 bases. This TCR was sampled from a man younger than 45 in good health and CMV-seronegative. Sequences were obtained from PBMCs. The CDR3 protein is CASSRTPGTGGPDTQYF. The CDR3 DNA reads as TGTGCCAGCAGTCGCACCCCCGGGACAGGGGGCCCAGATACGCAGTATTTT.